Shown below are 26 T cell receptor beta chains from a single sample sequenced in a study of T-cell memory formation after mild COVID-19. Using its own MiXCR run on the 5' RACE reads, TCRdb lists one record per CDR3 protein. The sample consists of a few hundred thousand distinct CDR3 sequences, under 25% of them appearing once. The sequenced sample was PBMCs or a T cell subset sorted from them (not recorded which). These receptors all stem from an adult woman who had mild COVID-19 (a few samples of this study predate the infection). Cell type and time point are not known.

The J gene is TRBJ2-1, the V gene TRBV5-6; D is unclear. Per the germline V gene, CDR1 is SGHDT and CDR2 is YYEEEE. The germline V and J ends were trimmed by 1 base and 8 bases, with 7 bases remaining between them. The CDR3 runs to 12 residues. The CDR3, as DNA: TGTGCCAGCAGCTTGTTGATGGATGAGCAGTTCTTC. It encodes CASSLLMDEQFF.

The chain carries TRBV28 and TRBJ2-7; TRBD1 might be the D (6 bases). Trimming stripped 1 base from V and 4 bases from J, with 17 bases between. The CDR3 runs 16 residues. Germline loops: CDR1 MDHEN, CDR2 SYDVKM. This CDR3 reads CASSLLGGENGYEQYF. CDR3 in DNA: TGTGCCAGCAGTTTATTAGGGGGAGAGAACGGGTACGAGCAGTACTTC. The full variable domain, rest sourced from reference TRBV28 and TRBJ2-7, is DVKVTQSSRYLVKRTGEKVFLECVQDMDHENMFWYRQDPGLGLRLIYFSYDVKMKEKGDIPEGYSVSREKKERFSLILESASTNQTSMYLCASSLLGGENGYEQYFGPGTRLTVT.

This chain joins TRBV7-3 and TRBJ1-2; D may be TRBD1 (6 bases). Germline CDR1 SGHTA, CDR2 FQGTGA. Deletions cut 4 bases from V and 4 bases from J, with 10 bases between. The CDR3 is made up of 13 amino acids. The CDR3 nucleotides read TGTGCCAGCAGCTCGGACAGATTCTATGGCTACACCTTC. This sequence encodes CASSSDRFYGYTF.

Written as DNA, the CDR3 is TGCGCCAGCAGCCTTTCTTCCTGGACTGAAGCTTTCTTT. It codes for CASSLSSWTEAFF. The chain carries TRBV4-3 and TRBJ1-1; unclear D gene. The CDR3 is made up of 13 amino acids. Trimming shortened V by 4 bases and J by 5 bases, and 11 bases separated the two germline ends. Germline lookup yields CDR1 LGHNA and CDR2 YSLEER.

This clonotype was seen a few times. DNA for the CDR3: TGTGCCAGCAGTTTATCGAGGAGGGCGGCTAACTATGGCTACACCTTC. Protein: CASSLSRRAANYGYTF. The V gene is TRBV27, the J gene TRBJ1-2; no firm D call. Germline-derived CDR1 and CDR2 are MNHEY and SMNVEV (reference sequence). The CDR3 covers 16 residues. Between the trimmed V and J ends, which lost 0 bases and 0 bases, there was a span of 11 bases.

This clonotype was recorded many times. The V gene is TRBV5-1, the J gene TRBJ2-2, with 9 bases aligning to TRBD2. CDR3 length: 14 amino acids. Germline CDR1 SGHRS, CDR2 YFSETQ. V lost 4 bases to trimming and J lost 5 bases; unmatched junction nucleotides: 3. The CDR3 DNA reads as TGCGCCAGCAGCCGGACTAGCGATACCGGGGAGCTGTTTTTT. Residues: CASSRTSDTGELFF.

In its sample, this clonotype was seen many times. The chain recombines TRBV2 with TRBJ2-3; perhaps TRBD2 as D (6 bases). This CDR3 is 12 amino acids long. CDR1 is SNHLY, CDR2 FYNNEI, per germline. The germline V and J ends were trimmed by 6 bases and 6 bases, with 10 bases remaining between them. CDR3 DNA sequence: TGTGCCAGCAGGGTACTAGCCGATACGCAGTATTTT. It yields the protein CASRVLADTQYF.

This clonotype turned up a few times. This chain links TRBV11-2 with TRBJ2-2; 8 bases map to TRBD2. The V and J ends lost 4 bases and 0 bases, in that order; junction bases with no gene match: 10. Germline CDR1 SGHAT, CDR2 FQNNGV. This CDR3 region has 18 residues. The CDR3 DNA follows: TGTGCCAGCAGCTCAGTCCTTCCCGGGAGGGCGAACACCGGGGAGCTGTTTTTT. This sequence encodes CASSSVLPGRANTGELFF.

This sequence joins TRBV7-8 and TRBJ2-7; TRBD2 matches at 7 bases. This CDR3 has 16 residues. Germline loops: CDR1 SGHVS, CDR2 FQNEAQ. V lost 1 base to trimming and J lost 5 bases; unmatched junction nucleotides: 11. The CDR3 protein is CASSLGAGWTSNEQYF. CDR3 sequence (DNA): TGTGCCAGCAGCTTAGGCGCCGGTTGGACTAGTAACGAGCAGTACTTC.

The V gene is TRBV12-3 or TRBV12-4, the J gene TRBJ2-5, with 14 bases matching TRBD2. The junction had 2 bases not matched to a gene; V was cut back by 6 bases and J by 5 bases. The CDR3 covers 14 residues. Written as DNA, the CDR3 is TGTGCCAGCAGGGGACTAGCGGGAGAGGAGACCCAGTACTTC. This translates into CASRGLAGEETQYF.

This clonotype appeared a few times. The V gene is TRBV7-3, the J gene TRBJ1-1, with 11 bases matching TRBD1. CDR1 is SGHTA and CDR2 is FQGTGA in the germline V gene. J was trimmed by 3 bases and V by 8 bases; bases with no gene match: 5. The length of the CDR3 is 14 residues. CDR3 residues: CASGPGQGDTEAFF. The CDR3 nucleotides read TGTGCCAGCGGCCCGGGACAGGGGGACACTGAAGCTTTCTTT.

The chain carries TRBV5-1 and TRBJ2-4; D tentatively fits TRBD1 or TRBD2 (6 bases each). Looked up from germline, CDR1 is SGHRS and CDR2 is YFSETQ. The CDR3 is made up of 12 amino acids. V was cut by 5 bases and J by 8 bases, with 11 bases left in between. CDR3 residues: CASRGGRDIQYF. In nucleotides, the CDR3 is TGCGCCAGCAGAGGGGGGCGCGACATTCAGTACTTC.

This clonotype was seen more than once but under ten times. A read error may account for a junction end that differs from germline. The CDR3 here is CSVEGTSGSYEQYF. The CDR3, as DNA: TGCAGCGTCGAAGGGACTAGCGGCTCCTACGAGCAGTACTTC. J is TRBJ2-7 and V is TRBV29-1; 11 positions agree with TRBD2. There are 14 residues in the CDR3. Per the germline V gene, CDR1 is SQVTM and CDR2 is ANQGSEA.

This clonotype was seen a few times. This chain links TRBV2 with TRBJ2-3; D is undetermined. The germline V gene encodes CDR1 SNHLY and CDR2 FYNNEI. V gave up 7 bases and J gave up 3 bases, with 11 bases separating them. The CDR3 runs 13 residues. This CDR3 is CASTPSGTDTQYF. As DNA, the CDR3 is TGTGCCAGCACCCCCTCGGGTACAGATACGCAGTATTTT.

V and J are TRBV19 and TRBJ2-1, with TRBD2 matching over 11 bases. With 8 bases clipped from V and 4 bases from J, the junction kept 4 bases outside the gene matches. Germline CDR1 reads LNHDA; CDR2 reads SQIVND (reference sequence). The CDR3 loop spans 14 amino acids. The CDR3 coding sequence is TGTGCCAGTCGACCTAGCGGGGGGTACAATGAGCAGTTCTTC. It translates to CASRPSGGYNEQFF. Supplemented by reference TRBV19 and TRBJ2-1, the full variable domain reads DGGITQSPKYLFRKEGQNVTLSCEQNLNHDAMYWYRQDPGQGLRLIYYSQIVNDFQKGDIAEGYSVSREKKESFPLTVTSAQKNPTAFYLCASRPSGGYNEQFFGPGTRLTVL.

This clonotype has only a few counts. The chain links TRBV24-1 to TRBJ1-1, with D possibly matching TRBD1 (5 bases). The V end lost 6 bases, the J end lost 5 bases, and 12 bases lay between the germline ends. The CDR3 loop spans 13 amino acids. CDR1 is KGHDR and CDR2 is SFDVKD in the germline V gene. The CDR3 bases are TGTGCCACCAGTTTGGGGGGAGGGACTGAAGCTTTCTTT. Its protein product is CATSLGGGTEAFF.

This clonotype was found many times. The CDR3 nucleotides read TGCAGTGCTACCCGGGCCCCCACAGATACGCAGTATTTT. This gives the protein CSATRAPTDTQYF. The chain uses TRBV20-1 and TRBJ2-3; no clear D gene. CDR3 length: 13 amino acids. V dropped 4 bases and J dropped 2 bases, with 10 bases sitting between them. Germline V gene sequence: CDR1 DFQATT, CDR2 SNEGSKA (reference sequence).

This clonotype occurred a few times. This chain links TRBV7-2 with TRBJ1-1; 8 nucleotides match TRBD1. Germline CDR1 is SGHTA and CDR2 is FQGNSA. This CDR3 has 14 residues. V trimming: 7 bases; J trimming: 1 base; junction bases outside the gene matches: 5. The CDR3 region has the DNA TGTGCCAGCATCTCCGACAGGGGGAACACTGAAGCTTTCTTT. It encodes CASISDRGNTEAFF.

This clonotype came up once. The CDR3 spells CASSPPMETQYF. CDR3 in DNA: TGTGCCAGCAGCCCCCCAATGGAGACCCAGTACTTC. V usage is TRBV7-8 and J usage is TRBJ2-5; D not certain. With 5 bases removed from V and 5 bases from J, the gap between germline ends came to 9 bases. CDR3 size: 12 residues. CDR1 and CDR2 (germline): SGHVS, FQNEAQ.

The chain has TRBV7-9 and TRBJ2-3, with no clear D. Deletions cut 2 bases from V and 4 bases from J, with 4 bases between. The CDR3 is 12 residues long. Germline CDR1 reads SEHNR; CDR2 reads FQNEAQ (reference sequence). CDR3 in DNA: TGTGCCAGCAGCTTAAATCCAGATACGCAGTATTTT. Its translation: CASSLNPDTQYF.

CDR3 amino acids: CASSSTSGGADTQYF. The CDR3 DNA is TGTGCCAGCAGTTCGACTAGCGGGGGGGCAGATACGCAGTATTTT. This chain uses TRBV12-3 or TRBV12-4 with TRBJ2-3, with 14 bases identical to TRBD2. The CDR3 covers 15 residues. The J segment lost 4 bases and the V segment lost 4 bases, leaving 1 base of the junction unmatched.

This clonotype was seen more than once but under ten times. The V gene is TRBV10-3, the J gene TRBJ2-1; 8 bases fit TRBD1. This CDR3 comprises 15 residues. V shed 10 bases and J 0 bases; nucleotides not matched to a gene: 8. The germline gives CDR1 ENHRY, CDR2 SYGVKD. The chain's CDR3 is CATSETGASYNEQFF. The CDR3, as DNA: TGTGCCACCAGCGAGACAGGGGCCTCCTACAATGAGCAGTTCTTC.

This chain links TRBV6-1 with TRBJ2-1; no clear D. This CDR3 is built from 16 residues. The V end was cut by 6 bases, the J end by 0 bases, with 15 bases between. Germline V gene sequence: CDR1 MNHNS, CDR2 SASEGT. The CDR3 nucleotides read TGTGCCAGCAGGCCTTCACCCCTGAGCTCCTACAATGAGCAGTTCTTC. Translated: CASRPSPLSSYNEQFF.

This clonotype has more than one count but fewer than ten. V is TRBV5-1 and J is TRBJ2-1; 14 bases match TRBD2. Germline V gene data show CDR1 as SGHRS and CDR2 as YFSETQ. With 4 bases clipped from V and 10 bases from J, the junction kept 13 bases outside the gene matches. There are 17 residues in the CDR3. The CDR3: CASSPYYGLAGGNEQFF. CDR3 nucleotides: TGCGCCAGCAGCCCGTACTATGGACTAGCGGGAGGAAACGAGCAGTTCTTC.

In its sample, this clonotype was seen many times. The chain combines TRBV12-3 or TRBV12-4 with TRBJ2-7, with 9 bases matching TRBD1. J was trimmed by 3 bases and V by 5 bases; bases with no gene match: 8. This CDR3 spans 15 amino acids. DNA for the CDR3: TGTGCCAGCAGTCGTCGGGACAGGGTGAGCTACGAGCAGTACTTC. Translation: CASSRRDRVSYEQYF.

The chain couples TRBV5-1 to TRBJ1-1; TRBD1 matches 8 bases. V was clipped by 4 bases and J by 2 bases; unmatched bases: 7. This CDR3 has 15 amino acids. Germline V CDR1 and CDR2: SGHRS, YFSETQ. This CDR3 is CASSPRTGTNTEAFF. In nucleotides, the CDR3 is TGCGCCAGCAGCCCAAGGACAGGGACTAACACTGAAGCTTTCTTT.